Listed below are T cell receptor beta chains from one sample, sequenced in a study of T cell responses to AZD1222 COVID-19 vaccine. Repertoires were generated with immunoSEQ multiplex PCR, while TCRdb's copy carries only in-frame clones and drops some. The profile shows 35,000 to 55,000 clones, around four fifths of them singletons. The material was peripheral blood, obtained 28 days after the second dose of the MenACWY control vaccine. These receptors were collected from an adult who received the MenACWY meningococcal vaccine as a control. CDR3s leave out the opening cysteine and the closing phenylalanine or tryptophan. Not all rows give a size; the values are once, few, many and, for expanded clones, a class.

cdr3_length: 11
v_call: TRBV12-3/TRBV12-4
clone_size: .
cdr3_aa: ATTTGGNTEAF

cdr3_length: 14
v_call: TRBV11-2
clone_size: once
cdr3_aa: ASSLAGGDRGETQY

cdr3_length: 13
v_call: TRBV5-4
clone_size: once
cdr3_aa: ASSFDRSSTDTQY

cdr3_length: 14
v_call: TRBV18
clone_size: .
cdr3_aa: ASSPPGTGNTGELF

cdr3_length: 8
v_call: TRBV28
clone_size: once
cdr3_aa: ASSFQPQH

cdr3_length: 11
v_call: TRBV20-1
clone_size: few
cdr3_aa: TAIDPGLDTQY

cdr3_length: 15
v_call: TRBV6-1
clone_size: .
cdr3_aa: ASSGTSGGFFTDTQY

cdr3_length: 13
v_call: TRBV5-5
clone_size: .
cdr3_aa: ASSPTGTPSDGYT

cdr3_length: 15
v_call: TRBV27
clone_size: .
cdr3_aa: ASSSSQPIGINQPQH

cdr3_length: 14
v_call: TRBV5-1
clone_size: .
cdr3_aa: ASSLYGLGGGGELF

cdr3_length: 9
v_call: TRBV3-1/TRBV3-2
clone_size: .
cdr3_aa: ASRQQGEAF

cdr3_length: 12
v_call: TRBV6-1
clone_size: .
cdr3_aa: ASSEASDGTEAF

cdr3_length: 12
v_call: TRBV7-9
clone_size: .
cdr3_aa: ASSLAGGRTAPF

cdr3_length: 15
v_call: TRBV27
clone_size: .
cdr3_aa: ASSPLGPMIYTGELF

cdr3_length: 13
v_call: TRBV5-4
clone_size: .
cdr3_aa: ASSIGTAATGELF

cdr3_length: 11
v_call: TRBV7-9
clone_size: .
cdr3_aa: ASSLMAADTQY

cdr3_length: 12
v_call: TRBV19
clone_size: .
cdr3_aa: ASMPSVFDTEAF

cdr3_length: 13
v_call: TRBV15
clone_size: .
cdr3_aa: ATSALKGGHTEAF

cdr3_length: 11
v_call: TRBV2
clone_size: .
cdr3_aa: ATTRDNAYEQY

cdr3_length: 11
v_call: TRBV12-3/TRBV12-4
clone_size: .
cdr3_aa: ASSLFAGNTIY

cdr3_length: 14
v_call: TRBV19
clone_size: .
cdr3_aa: ASSIDGEGSNQPQH

cdr3_length: 13
v_call: TRBV6-5
clone_size: .
cdr3_aa: ASSYSGGLGNTIY

cdr3_length: 11
v_call: TRBV18
clone_size: .
cdr3_aa: ASSQNSDLGYT

cdr3_length: 13
v_call: TRBV19
clone_size: .
cdr3_aa: ASSAGLPTPVTQY

cdr3_length: 13
v_call: TRBV3-1/TRBV3-2
clone_size: .
cdr3_aa: ASSRGTGRGEKLF

cdr3_length: 11
v_call: TRBV12-3/TRBV12-4
clone_size: .
cdr3_aa: ASSAPDQGAQY

cdr3_length: 11
v_call: TRBV2
clone_size: once
cdr3_aa: ASRGEENTEAF

cdr3_length: 12
v_call: TRBV30
clone_size: .
cdr3_aa: AWSQTGINEKLF

cdr3_length: 10
v_call: TRBV19
clone_size: once
cdr3_aa: ASCTARGGYT

cdr3_length: 14
v_call: TRBV6-1
clone_size: .
cdr3_aa: ASSVSSGGAGNTIY

cdr3_length: 13
v_call: TRBV5-1
clone_size: once
cdr3_aa: ASSLEGSPAYGYT

cdr3_length: 12
v_call: TRBV6-5
clone_size: .
cdr3_aa: ASKDRGGNQPQH

cdr3_length: 12
v_call: TRBV6-5
clone_size: .
cdr3_aa: ASRTGRGNQPQH

cdr3_length: 14
v_call: TRBV6-5
clone_size: few
cdr3_aa: ASSYSSGESTDTQY

cdr3_length: 14
v_call: TRBV6-5
clone_size: many
cdr3_aa: ASSYGAGDLYNEQF

cdr3_length: 16
v_call: TRBV10-3
clone_size: .
cdr3_aa: AISDGTSGRGSYNEQF

cdr3_length: 14
v_call: TRBV18
clone_size: .
cdr3_aa: ASSPLAQRGTGELF

cdr3_length: 13
v_call: TRBV25-1
clone_size: .
cdr3_aa: ASSEPGARTGTQY

cdr3_length: 11
v_call: TRBV7-8
clone_size: .
cdr3_aa: ASSSRGLGEAF

cdr3_length: 18
v_call: TRBV2
clone_size: .
cdr3_aa: ASSLPRGGMTTRSTDTQY

cdr3_length: 14
v_call: TRBV30
clone_size: once
cdr3_aa: AWSVRVGGAVETQY

cdr3_length: 13
v_call: TRBV4-1
clone_size: .
cdr3_aa: ASSQVQEANYGYT

cdr3_length: 10
v_call: TRBV6-5
clone_size: .
cdr3_aa: ASLTGDNEQF

cdr3_length: 13
v_call: TRBV28
clone_size: .
cdr3_aa: ASSLWAVNTGELF

cdr3_length: 13
v_call: TRBV6-4
clone_size: .
cdr3_aa: ASGAGTGGPDTQY

cdr3_length: 15
v_call: TRBV5-4
clone_size: once
cdr3_aa: ASSAPDRGGDTGELF

cdr3_length: 11
v_call: TRBV11-2
clone_size: .
cdr3_aa: ASSLVRESEAF

cdr3_length: 10
v_call: TRBV24-1
clone_size: .
cdr3_aa: ATSAGAYEQY

cdr3_length: 14
v_call: TRBV5-6
clone_size: .
cdr3_aa: ASSRVGGGARDTQY

cdr3_length: 13
v_call: TRBV27
clone_size: .
cdr3_aa: ASSIEIGGIDGYT

cdr3_length: 15
v_call: TRBV5-1
clone_size: .
cdr3_aa: ASSLGVLADSYNEQF

cdr3_length: 12
v_call: TRBV5-1
clone_size: .
cdr3_aa: ASSLGTIGDEQF

cdr3_length: 11
v_call: TRBV7-9
clone_size: .
cdr3_aa: ASGIRDSTEAF

cdr3_length: 14
v_call: TRBV5-1
clone_size: .
cdr3_aa: ASSLPAGVSTDTQY

cdr3_length: 11
v_call: TRBV27
clone_size: .
cdr3_aa: ASSSNSGAGYT

cdr3_length: 13
v_call: TRBV28
clone_size: few
cdr3_aa: ASSLAVGRNTEAF

cdr3_length: 12
v_call: TRBV7-9
clone_size: few
cdr3_aa: ASSLGNPNTEAF

cdr3_length: 13
v_call: TRBV14
clone_size: .
cdr3_aa: ASSQDGQMNTEAF

cdr3_length: 12
v_call: TRBV15
clone_size: once
cdr3_aa: ATSRDGFLYGYT

cdr3_length: 14
v_call: TRBV5-4
clone_size: .
cdr3_aa: ASSLGQGLRKDGYT